This T cell receptor beta chain was observed in a study of control samples from healthy donors and cancer patients (dated by TCRdb to 2018 to 2021). Library preparation employed the immunoSEQ multiplex PCR assay. What TCRdb holds here is the immuneACCESS table cut down to in-frame rearrangements. Part of the clones is not present; checked against another copy, under half of the missing clones reflect an unresolved V gene, and the others are unexplained. For this sample the table gives some 120,000 clones, of which over 90% were detected only once. The ten largest clones add up to about 2.6% of the sample. Based on the germline V gene, the CDR1 and CDR2 sequences are SGHVS and FQNEAQ. Spanning cysteine to phenylalanine, the CDR3 consists of 15 amino acids. Only the CDR3 DNA stays, 45 bases, in frame from base 1. The V and J ends are trimmed by 5 bases and 2 bases, leaving 13 bases between them. To note about this clone: Its antigen remains undetermined. Base qualities are not recorded, but no much larger clone differs from it by a single base.

The chain is assembled from TRBV7-8 and TRBJ1-3; TRBD1 is a possible D gene, resting on 5 matching bases. The material sequenced was blood. The source is a man younger than 45 in good health. CDR3 loop: CASSRRAGAGNTIYF. In nucleotide form, the sequence is TGTGCCAGCAGCCGAAGGGCGGGGGCTGGAAACACCATATATTTT.